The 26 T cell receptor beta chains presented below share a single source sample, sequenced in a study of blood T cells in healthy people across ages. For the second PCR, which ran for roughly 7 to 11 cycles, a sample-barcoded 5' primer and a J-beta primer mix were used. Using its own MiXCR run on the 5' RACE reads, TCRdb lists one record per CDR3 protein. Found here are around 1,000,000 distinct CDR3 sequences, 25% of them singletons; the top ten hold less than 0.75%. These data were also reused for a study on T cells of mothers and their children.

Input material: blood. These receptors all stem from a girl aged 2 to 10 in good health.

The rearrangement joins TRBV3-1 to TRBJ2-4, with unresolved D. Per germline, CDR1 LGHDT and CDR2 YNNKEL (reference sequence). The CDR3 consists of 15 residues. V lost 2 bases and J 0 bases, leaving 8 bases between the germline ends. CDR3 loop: CASSQFFGAKNIQYF. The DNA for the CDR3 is TGTGCCAGCAGCCAATTCTTCGGAGCCAAAAACATTCAGTACTTC.

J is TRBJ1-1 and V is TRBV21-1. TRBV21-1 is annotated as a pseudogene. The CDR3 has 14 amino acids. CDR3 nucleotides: TGTGCCAGCAGCCGAAGCACAACGAACACTGAAGCTTTCTTT. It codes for CASSRSTTNTEAFF.

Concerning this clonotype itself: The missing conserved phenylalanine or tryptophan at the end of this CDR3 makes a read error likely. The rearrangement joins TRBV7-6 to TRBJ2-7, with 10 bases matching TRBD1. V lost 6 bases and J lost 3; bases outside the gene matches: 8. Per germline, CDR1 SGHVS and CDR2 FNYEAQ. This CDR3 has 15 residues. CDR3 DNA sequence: TGTGCCAGCAGTCCAGGACAGGGGGTTATCTACGAGCAGTACCTC. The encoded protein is CASSPGQGVIYEQYL.

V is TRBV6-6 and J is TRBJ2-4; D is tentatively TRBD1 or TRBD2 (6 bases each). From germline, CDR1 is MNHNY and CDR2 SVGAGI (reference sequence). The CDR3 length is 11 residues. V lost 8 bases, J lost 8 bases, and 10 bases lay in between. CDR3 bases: TGTGCCAGCTACGGGGGCTACATTCAGTACTTC. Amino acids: CASYGGYIQYF.

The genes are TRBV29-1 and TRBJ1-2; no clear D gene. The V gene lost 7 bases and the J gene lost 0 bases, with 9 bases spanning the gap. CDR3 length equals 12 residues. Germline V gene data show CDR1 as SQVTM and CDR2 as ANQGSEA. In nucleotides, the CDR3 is TGCAGCGGGTGGGTGGCTAACTATGGCTACACCTTC. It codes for CSGWVANYGYTF. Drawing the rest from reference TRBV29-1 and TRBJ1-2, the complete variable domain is SAVISQKPSRDICQRGTSLTIQCQVDSQVTMMFWYRQQPGQSLTLIATANQGSEATYESGFVIDKFPISRPNLTFSTLTVSNMSPEDSSIYLCSGWVANYGYTFGSGTRLTVV.

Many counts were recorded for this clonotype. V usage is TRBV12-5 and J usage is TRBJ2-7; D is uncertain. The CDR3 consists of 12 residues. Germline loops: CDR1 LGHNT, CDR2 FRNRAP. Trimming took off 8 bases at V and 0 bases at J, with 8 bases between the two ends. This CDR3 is CASQEFSYEQYF. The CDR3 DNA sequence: TGTGCTAGTCAGGAGTTCTCCTACGAGCAGTACTTC.

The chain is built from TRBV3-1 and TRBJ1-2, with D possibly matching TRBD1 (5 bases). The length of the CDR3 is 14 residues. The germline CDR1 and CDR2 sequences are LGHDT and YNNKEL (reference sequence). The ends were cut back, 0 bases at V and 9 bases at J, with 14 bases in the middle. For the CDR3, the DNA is TGTGCCAGCAGCCAAGACCCAGGGTTGGGTAGCTACACCTTC. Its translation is CASSQDPGLGSYTF. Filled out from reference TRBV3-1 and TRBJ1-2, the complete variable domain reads DTAVSQTPKYLVTQMGNDKSIKCEQNLGHDTMYWYKQDSKKFLKIMFSYNNKELIINETVPNRFSPKSPDKAHLNLHINSLELGDSAVYFCASSQDPGLGSYTFGSGTRLTVV.

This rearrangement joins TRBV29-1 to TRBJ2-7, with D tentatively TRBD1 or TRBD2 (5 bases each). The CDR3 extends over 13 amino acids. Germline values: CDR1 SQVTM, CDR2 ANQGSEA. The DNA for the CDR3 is TGCAGTTTCTCCGGGGACCTCTCCTACGAGCAGTACTTC. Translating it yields CSFSGDLSYEQYF.

CDR3 in amino acids: CATSVTGPPRTDTQYF. CDR3 DNA: TGTGCCACCTCCGTCACAGGGCCCCCACGGACAGATACGCAGTATTTT. V and J are TRBV10-3 and TRBJ2-3, with D perhaps TRBD1 (6 bases). V was shortened by 10 bases and J by 3 bases, with 23 bases between the two germline ends. CDR1 is ENHRY, CDR2 SYGVKD, per germline. This CDR3 comprises 16 residues.

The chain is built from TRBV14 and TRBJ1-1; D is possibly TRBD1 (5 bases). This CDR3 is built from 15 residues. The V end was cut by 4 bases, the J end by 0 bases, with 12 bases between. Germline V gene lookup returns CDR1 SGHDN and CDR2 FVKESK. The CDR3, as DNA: TGTGCCAGCAGCCCCCCGGGGCCCCTGAACACTGAAGCTTTCTTT. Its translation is CASSPPGPLNTEAFF.

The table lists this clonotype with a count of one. CDR3 nucleotides: TGCAGTGCTAGGGCCCCTTGGGGAAAAGAGACCCAGTACTTC. Translation gives CSARAPWGKETQYF. The V and J genes are TRBV20-1 and TRBJ2-5; D ambiguous. Trimming pared 3 bases from V and 3 bases from J, leaving 14 bases between. CDR1 and CDR2 from the germline V gene are DFQATT and SNEGSKA (reference sequence). This CDR3 spans 14 amino acids.

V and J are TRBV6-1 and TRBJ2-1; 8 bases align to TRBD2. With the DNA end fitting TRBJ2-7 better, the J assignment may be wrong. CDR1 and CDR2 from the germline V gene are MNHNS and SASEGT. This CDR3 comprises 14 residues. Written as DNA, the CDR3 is TGTGCCAGCAGTGAAAGTCCTAGCGGGTACGAGCAGTACTTC. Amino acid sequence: CASSESPSGYEQYF.

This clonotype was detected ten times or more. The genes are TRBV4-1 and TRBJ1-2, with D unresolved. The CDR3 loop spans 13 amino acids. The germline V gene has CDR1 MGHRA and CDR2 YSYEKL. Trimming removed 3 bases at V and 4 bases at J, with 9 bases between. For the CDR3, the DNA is TGCGCCAGCAGCCACCCGGGTGGCTATGGCTACACCTTC. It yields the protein CASSHPGGYGYTF.

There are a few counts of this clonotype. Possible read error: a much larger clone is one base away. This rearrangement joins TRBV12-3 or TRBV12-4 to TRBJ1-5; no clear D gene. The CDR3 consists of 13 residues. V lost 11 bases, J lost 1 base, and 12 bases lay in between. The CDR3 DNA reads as TGTGCCGGCATGGACGGAAGCAATCAGCCCCAGCATTTT. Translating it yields CAGMDGSNQPQHF.

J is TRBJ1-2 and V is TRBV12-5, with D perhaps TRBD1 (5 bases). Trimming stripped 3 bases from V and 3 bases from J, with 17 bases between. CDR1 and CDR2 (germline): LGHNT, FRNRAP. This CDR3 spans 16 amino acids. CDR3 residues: CASGFGTVSGDYGYTF. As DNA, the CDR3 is TGTGCTAGTGGTTTCGGGACTGTCTCTGGGGACTATGGCTACACCTTC.

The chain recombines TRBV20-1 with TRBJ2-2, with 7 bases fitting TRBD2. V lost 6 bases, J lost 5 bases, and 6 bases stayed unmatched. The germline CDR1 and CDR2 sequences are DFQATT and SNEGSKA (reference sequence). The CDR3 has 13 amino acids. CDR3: CSASVSGTGELFF. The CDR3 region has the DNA TGCAGTGCCTCCGTTAGCGGGACCGGGGAGCTGTTTTTT.

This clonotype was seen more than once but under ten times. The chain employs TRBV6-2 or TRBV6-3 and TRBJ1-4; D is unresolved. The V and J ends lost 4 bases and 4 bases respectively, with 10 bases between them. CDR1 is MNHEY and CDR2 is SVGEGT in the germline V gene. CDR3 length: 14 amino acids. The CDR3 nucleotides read TGTGCCAGCAGTTCTGAGACCTTTAATGAAAAACTGTTTTTT. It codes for CASSSETFNEKLFF.

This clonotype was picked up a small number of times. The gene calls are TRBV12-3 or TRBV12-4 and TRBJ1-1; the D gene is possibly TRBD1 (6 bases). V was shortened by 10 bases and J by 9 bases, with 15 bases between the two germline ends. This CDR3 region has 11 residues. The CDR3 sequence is CAITRGGQAFF. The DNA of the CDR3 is TGTGCCATCACGAGGGGGGGACAAGCTTTCTTT.

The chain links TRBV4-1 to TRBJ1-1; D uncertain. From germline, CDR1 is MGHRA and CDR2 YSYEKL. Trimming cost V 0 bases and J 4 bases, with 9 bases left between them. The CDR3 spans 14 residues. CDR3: CASSQESASTEAFF. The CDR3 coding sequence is TGCGCCAGCAGCCAAGAATCCGCTAGCACTGAAGCTTTCTTT.

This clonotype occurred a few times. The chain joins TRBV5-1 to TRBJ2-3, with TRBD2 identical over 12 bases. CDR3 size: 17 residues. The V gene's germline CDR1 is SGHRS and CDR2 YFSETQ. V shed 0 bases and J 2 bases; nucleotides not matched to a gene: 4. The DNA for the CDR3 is TGCGCCAGCAGCTTGGTCCTAGCGGGAGGGCCCACAGATACGCAGTATTTT. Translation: CASSLVLAGGPTDTQYF.

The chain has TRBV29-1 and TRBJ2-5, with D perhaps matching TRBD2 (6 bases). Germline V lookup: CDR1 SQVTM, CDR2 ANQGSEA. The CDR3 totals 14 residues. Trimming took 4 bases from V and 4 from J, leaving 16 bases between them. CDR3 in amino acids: CSVARLVGGETQYF. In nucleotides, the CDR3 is TGCAGCGTTGCCAGACTAGTGGGGGGAGAGACCCAGTACTTC.

Here the CDR3 reads CASSQDRAASNYGYTF. As DNA, the CDR3 is TGTGCCAGCAGCCAAGATAGGGCAGCATCTAACTATGGCTACACCTTC. The rearrangement links TRBV4-2 to TRBJ1-2; D unresolved. The V gene's germline CDR1 is LGHNA and CDR2 YNFKEQ. This CDR3 has 16 amino acids. V lost 0 bases and J lost 0, with 11 bases in between.

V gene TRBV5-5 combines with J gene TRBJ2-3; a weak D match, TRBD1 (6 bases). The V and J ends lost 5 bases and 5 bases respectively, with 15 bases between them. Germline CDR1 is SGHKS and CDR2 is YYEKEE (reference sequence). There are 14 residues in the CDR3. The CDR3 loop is CASSPRLGGDTQYF. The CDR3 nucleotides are TGTGCCAGCAGTCCTCGGCTAGGGGGAGATACGCAGTATTTT.

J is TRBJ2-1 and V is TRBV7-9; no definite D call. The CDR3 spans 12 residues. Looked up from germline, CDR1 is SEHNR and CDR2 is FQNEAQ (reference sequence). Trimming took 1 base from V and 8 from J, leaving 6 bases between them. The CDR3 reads CASSLDRHEQFF. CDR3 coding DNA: TGTGCCAGCAGCTTAGATAGACATGAGCAGTTCTTC.

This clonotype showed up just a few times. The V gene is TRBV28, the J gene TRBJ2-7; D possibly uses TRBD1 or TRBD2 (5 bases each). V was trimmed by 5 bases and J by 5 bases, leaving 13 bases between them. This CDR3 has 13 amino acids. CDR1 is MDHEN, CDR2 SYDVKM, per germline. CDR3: CASSPGTANEQYF. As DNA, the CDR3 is TGTGCCAGCAGTCCCGGGACGGCTAACGAGCAGTACTTC. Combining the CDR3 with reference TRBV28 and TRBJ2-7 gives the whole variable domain DVKVTQSSRYLVKRTGEKVFLECVQDMDHENMFWYRQDPGLGLRLIYFSYDVKMKEKGDIPEGYSVSREKKERFSLILESASTNQTSMYLCASSPGTANEQYFGPGTRLTVT.

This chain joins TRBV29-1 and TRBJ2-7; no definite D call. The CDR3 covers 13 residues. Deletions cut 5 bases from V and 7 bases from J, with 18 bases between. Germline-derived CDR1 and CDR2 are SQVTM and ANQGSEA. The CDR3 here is CSVFLPSVWEQYF. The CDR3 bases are TGCAGCGTTTTTCTCCCGAGTGTCTGGGAGCAGTACTTC.